The next 2 T cell receptor beta chains were all read from a single sample in a study of T cell responses to AZD1222 COVID-19 vaccine. Libraries were prepared by immunoSEQ multiplex PCR; TCRdb keeps only in-frame clonotypes and omits some of them. The sample yields about 150,000 clones, approximately 89% seen once. Sequencing used peripheral blood, obtained on day 0 of AZD1222 vaccination. These receptors originate from an adult in good health.

Of note for this clone: At the DNA level, this CDR3 is encoded by other sequences in the same sample as well. The chain recombines TRBV30 with TRBJ1-5; D remains unclear. V lost 0 bases and J 4 bases, leaving 7 bases between the germline ends. Germline V gene lookup returns CDR1 GTSNPN and CDR2 SVGIG (reference sequence). CDR3 length equals 13 residues. The CDR3 loop reads CAWSVRGNQPQHF. DNA of the CDR3: TGTGCCTGGAGTGTACGCGGGAATCAGCCCCAGCATTTT.

The rearrangement links TRBV27 to TRBJ2-2, with D tentatively TRBD1 or TRBD2 (6 bases each). Germline V CDR1 and CDR2: MNHEY, SMNVEV (reference sequence). This CDR3 is 16 amino acids long. Trimming took 6 bases from V and 6 from J, leaving 20 bases between them. The CDR3 reads CASSRLGGLTAGELFF. DNA for the CDR3: TGTGCCAGCAGCCGCTTAGGGGGGCTGACAGCCGGGGAGCTGTTTTTT.